The rows below give T cell receptor beta chains drawn from one sample of a study of spatial heterogeneity in lung cancer. TCRdb recomputed calls from the 5' RACE reads with MiXCR, one row per CDR3 protein. The data show approximately 1,000 distinct CDR3 sequences, about 22% seen once. The source material was lung tumor tissue, sampled at surgery. Source of these receptors: a male donor with early-stage non-small cell lung cancer. The CDR3 runs from the conserved cysteine through the conserved F or W. The D gene is left open where the match is weak. A clone size is listed for some rows: how often the clone was seen (once, few, many), or a class if it is expanded.

j_gene: TRBJ2-1
d_gene: TRBD2
v_gene: TRBV3-1
abundance: medium-sized
CDR3aa: CASSPDRLAGGYNEQFF
CDR3nt: TGTGCCAGCAGCCCAGACCGACTAGCGGGGGGGTACAATGAGCAGTTCTTC

j_gene: TRBJ2-7
d_gene: -
v_gene: TRBV7-9
abundance: large
CDR3aa: CASSRRETYEQYF
CDR3nt: TGTGCCAGCAGCCGAAGGGAGACCTACGAGCAGTACTTC

j_gene: TRBJ1-5
d_gene: TRBD1
v_gene: TRBV7-9
abundance: large
CDR3aa: CASSPGTGANQPQHF
CDR3nt: TGTGCCAGCAGCCCCGGGACAGGGGCCAATCAGCCCCAGCATTTT

j_gene: TRBJ2-7
d_gene: -
v_gene: TRBV29-1
abundance: large
CDR3aa: CSVERAGQYF
CDR3nt: TGCAGCGTTGAGAGGGCAGGTCAGTACTTC

j_gene: TRBJ2-3
d_gene: TRBD1
v_gene: TRBV5-1
abundance: -
CDR3aa: CASSSGQGEGDMQYF
CDR3nt: TGCGCCAGCAGCTCCGGACAGGGGGAAGGAGATATGCAGTATTTT

j_gene: TRBJ1-5
d_gene: -
v_gene: TRBV9
abundance: large
CDR3aa: CASSVSWGSNQPQHF
CDR3nt: TGTGCCAGCAGCGTCTCGTGGGGTAGCAATCAGCCCCAGCATTTT

j_gene: TRBJ2-3
d_gene: TRBD1
v_gene: TRBV6-5
abundance: large
CDR3aa: CASRLGQSTDTQYF
CDR3nt: TGTGCCAGCAGGCTGGGACAGAGCACAGATACGCAGTATTTT

j_gene: TRBJ2-7
d_gene: -
v_gene: TRBV6-2/TRBV6-3
abundance: few
CDR3aa: CASSSTWTEFYEQYF
CDR3nt: TGTGCCAGCAGTTCGACCTGGACGGAATTCTACGAGCAGTACTTC

j_gene: TRBJ1-2
d_gene: -
v_gene: TRBV7-9
abundance: -
CDR3aa: CASSPGNYGYTF
CDR3nt: TGTGCCAGCAGCCCAGGAAACTATGGCTACACCTTC

j_gene: TRBJ2-7
d_gene: -
v_gene: TRBV10-3
abundance: few
CDR3aa: CAISESQGLSYEQYF
CDR3nt: TGTGCCATCAGTGAGTCACAGGGCCTTAGCTACGAGCAGTACTTC

j_gene: TRBJ1-4
d_gene: -
v_gene: TRBV11-1
abundance: medium-sized
CDR3aa: CASTSVGQTEKLFF
CDR3nt: TGTGCCAGCACCAGCGTGGGACAAACTGAAAAACTGTTTTTT

j_gene: TRBJ2-2
d_gene: -
v_gene: TRBV7-6
abundance: medium-sized
CDR3aa: CASTLPGRELFF
CDR3nt: TGTGCCAGCACCCTTCCCGGGCGGGAGCTGTTTTTT

j_gene: TRBJ1-2
d_gene: -
v_gene: TRBV19
abundance: -
CDR3aa: CASSIIRMNYGYTF
CDR3nt: TGTGCCAGTAGTATCATTCGTATGAACTATGGCTACACCTTC

j_gene: TRBJ1-6
d_gene: -
v_gene: TRBV7-6
abundance: large
CDR3aa: CASSITPSSYNSPLHF
CDR3nt: TGTGCCAGCAGCATAACACCGAGCTCCTATAATTCACCCCTCCACTTT

j_gene: TRBJ2-5
d_gene: -
v_gene: TRBV5-4
abundance: large
CDR3aa: CASSAPGSQETQYF
CDR3nt: TGTGCCAGCAGCGCACCCGGGAGTCAAGAGACCCAGTACTTC

j_gene: TRBJ2-4
d_gene: -
v_gene: TRBV29-1
abundance: few
CDR3aa: CSVEGLNIQYF
CDR3nt: TGCAGCGTTGAAGGGTTGAACATTCAGTACTTC

j_gene: TRBJ2-2
d_gene: -
v_gene: TRBV20-1
abundance: few
CDR3aa: CSARRLGVGGTNTGELFF
CDR3nt: TGCAGTGCTAGAAGGTTGGGCGTTGGGGGGACCAACACCGGGGAGCTGTTTTTT

j_gene: TRBJ2-7
d_gene: -
v_gene: TRBV28
abundance: -
CDR3aa: CASSLQDYEQYF
CDR3nt: TGTGCCAGCAGTCTCCAGGATTACGAGCAGTACTTC

j_gene: TRBJ2-5
d_gene: -
v_gene: TRBV5-1
abundance: -
CDR3aa: CASSVGHRQETQYF
CDR3nt: TGCGCCAGCAGCGTGGGACACCGTCAAGAGACCCAGTACTTC

j_gene: TRBJ1-1
d_gene: -
v_gene: TRBV11-2
abundance: large
CDR3aa: CASSLDSQGRAFF
CDR3nt: TGTGCCAGCAGCTTAGACAGTCAGGGAAGAGCTTTCTTT

j_gene: TRBJ2-1
d_gene: TRBD2
v_gene: TRBV27
abundance: -
CDR3aa: CASREGGGTYNEQFF
CDR3nt: TGTGCCAGCAGAGAGGGCGGGGGGACATACAATGAGCAGTTCTTC

j_gene: TRBJ1-5
d_gene: -
v_gene: TRBV9
abundance: medium-sized
CDR3aa: CASSVAPQGDQPQHF
CDR3nt: TGTGCCAGCAGCGTAGCTCCACAGGGCGATCAGCCCCAGCATTTT

j_gene: TRBJ2-5
d_gene: TRBD2
v_gene: TRBV13
abundance: -
CDR3aa: CASSWTSGGEETQYF
CDR3nt: TGTGCCAGCAGCTGGACTAGCGGGGGTGAGGAGACCCAGTACTTC

j_gene: TRBJ2-3
d_gene: TRBD2
v_gene: TRBV20-1
abundance: large
CDR3aa: CSAPRTSGVTDTQYF
CDR3nt: TGCAGTGCTCCCCGGACTAGCGGGGTCACAGATACGCAGTATTTT

j_gene: TRBJ2-1
d_gene: -
v_gene: TRBV2
abundance: large
CDR3aa: CASRGPVWDEQFF
CDR3nt: TGTGCCAGCAGAGGTCCCGTGTGGGATGAGCAGTTCTTC

j_gene: TRBJ1-5
d_gene: -
v_gene: TRBV29-1
abundance: -
CDR3aa: CSVARGGAGQPQHF
CDR3nt: TGCAGCGTCGCTAGGGGGGGGGCAGGACAGCCCCAGCATTTT

j_gene: TRBJ2-5
d_gene: -
v_gene: TRBV30
abundance: -
CDR3aa: CAWSAQGPETQYF
CDR3nt: TGTGCCTGGAGTGCCCAGGGGCCAGAGACCCAGTACTTC

j_gene: TRBJ2-5
d_gene: -
v_gene: TRBV7-9
abundance: -
CDR3aa: CASSSTTGLQETQYF
CDR3nt: TGTGCCAGCAGCTCCACAACAGGCCTACAAGAGACCCAGTACTTC

j_gene: TRBJ2-3
d_gene: -
v_gene: TRBV21-1
abundance: medium-sized
CDR3aa: CASSPREGRNNTDTQYF
CDR3nt: TGTGCCAGCAGCCCGCGGGAGGGACGGAACAACACAGATACGCAGTATTTT

j_gene: TRBJ2-1
d_gene: TRBD1
v_gene: TRBV27
abundance: few
CDR3aa: CASTATGTGAYNEQFF
CDR3nt: TGTGCCAGCACCGCCACAGGGACAGGGGCCTACAATGAGCAGTTCTTC

j_gene: TRBJ1-1
d_gene: -
v_gene: TRBV30
abundance: medium-sized
CDR3aa: CAWIEAEAFF
CDR3nt: TGTGCCTGGATAGAGGCAGAAGCTTTCTTT

j_gene: TRBJ2-1
d_gene: TRBD2
v_gene: TRBV20-1
abundance: -
CDR3aa: CSADSGRAYNEQFF
CDR3nt: TGCAGTGCTGATAGCGGGAGAGCCTACAATGAGCAGTTCTTC

j_gene: TRBJ2-4
d_gene: -
v_gene: TRBV6-2/TRBV6-3
abundance: -
CDR3aa: CASSYGLDIQYF
CDR3nt: TGTGCCAGCAGTTATGGGCTTGACATTCAGTACTTC

j_gene: TRBJ2-2
d_gene: TRBD1
v_gene: TRBV7-2
abundance: -
CDR3aa: CASSLAAVRGFGELFF
CDR3nt: TGTGCCAGCAGCTTAGCCGCCGTCAGGGGGTTCGGGGAGCTGTTTTTT

j_gene: TRBJ2-6
d_gene: -
v_gene: TRBV11-2
abundance: few
CDR3aa: CASSEKPISGANVLTF
CDR3nt: TGTGCCAGCAGCGAAAAGCCCATCTCTGGGGCCAACGTCCTGACTTTC

j_gene: TRBJ1-2
d_gene: -
v_gene: TRBV10-3
abundance: -
CDR3aa: CAISLFGGFYTF
CDR3nt: TGTGCCATCAGTTTATTCGGAGGTTTCTACACCTTC

j_gene: TRBJ1-2
d_gene: -
v_gene: TRBV5-1
abundance: medium-sized
CDR3aa: CASSLNRNGYTF
CDR3nt: TGCGCCAGCAGCTTGAACCGGAATGGCTACACCTTC

j_gene: TRBJ1-5
d_gene: -
v_gene: TRBV20-1
abundance: -
CDR3aa: CSSHKLTESNQPQHF
CDR3nt: TGCAGTTCTCATAAGCTGACCGAGAGCAATCAGCCCCAGCATTTT

j_gene: TRBJ1-6
d_gene: -
v_gene: TRBV12-5
abundance: few
CDR3aa: CPRPPLHF
CDR3nt: TGCCCCAGGCCACCCCTCCACTTT

j_gene: TRBJ1-2
d_gene: -
v_gene: TRBV6-5
abundance: medium-sized
CDR3aa: CASSYEGISGYTF
CDR3nt: TGTGCCAGCAGTTACGAAGGGATAAGTGGCTACACCTTC

j_gene: TRBJ2-2
d_gene: TRBD1
v_gene: TRBV7-9
abundance: -
CDR3aa: CASSHRQGSNTGELFF
CDR3nt: TGTGCCAGCAGCCACCGACAGGGGTCGAACACCGGGGAGCTGTTTTTT

j_gene: TRBJ2-3
d_gene: -
v_gene: TRBV11-3
abundance: large
CDR3aa: CASRWSGTSDTQYF
CDR3nt: TGTGCCAGCAGATGGTCGGGGACTTCAGATACGCAGTATTTT

j_gene: TRBJ2-1
d_gene: TRBD2
v_gene: TRBV9
abundance: large
CDR3aa: CASSDRTSGTGNEQFF
CDR3nt: TGTGCCAGCAGCGACCGAACTAGCGGGACTGGAAATGAGCAGTTCTTC

j_gene: TRBJ2-1
d_gene: TRBD1
v_gene: TRBV20-1
abundance: -
CDR3aa: CSAIFPGQSNNEQFF
CDR3nt: TGCAGTGCAATATTCCCGGGACAGTCTAACAATGAGCAGTTCTTC

j_gene: TRBJ2-2
d_gene: -
v_gene: TRBV7-9
abundance: once
CDR3aa: CASSLALNTGELFF
CDR3nt: TGTGCCAGCAGCCTAGCCTTAAACACCGGGGAGCTGTTTTTT

j_gene: TRBJ2-1
d_gene: TRBD2
v_gene: TRBV7-3
abundance: large
CDR3aa: CASSWGLAGNEQFF
CDR3nt: TGTGCCAGCAGCTGGGGACTAGCGGGCAATGAGCAGTTCTTC

j_gene: TRBJ2-5
d_gene: TRBD1
v_gene: TRBV29-1
abundance: large
CDR3aa: CSVLTGEETQYF
CDR3nt: TGCAGCGTCCTGACAGGGGAAGAGACCCAGTACTTC

j_gene: TRBJ2-6
d_gene: TRBD1
v_gene: TRBV19
abundance: few
CDR3aa: CASSIPGDSQPQGANVLTF
CDR3nt: TGTGCCAGTAGTATACCCGGGGACAGCCAACCCCAGGGGGCCAACGTCCTGACTTTC

j_gene: TRBJ2-7
d_gene: -
v_gene: TRBV24-1
abundance: medium-sized
CDR3aa: CATSDEADSYEQYF
CDR3nt: TGTGCCACCAGTGATGAGGCAGACAGCTACGAGCAGTACTTC

j_gene: TRBJ2-5
d_gene: -
v_gene: TRBV18
abundance: large
CDR3aa: CASSPPGTQKAQYF
CDR3nt: TGTGCCAGCTCACCACCCGGGACCCAAAAGGCCCAGTACTTC